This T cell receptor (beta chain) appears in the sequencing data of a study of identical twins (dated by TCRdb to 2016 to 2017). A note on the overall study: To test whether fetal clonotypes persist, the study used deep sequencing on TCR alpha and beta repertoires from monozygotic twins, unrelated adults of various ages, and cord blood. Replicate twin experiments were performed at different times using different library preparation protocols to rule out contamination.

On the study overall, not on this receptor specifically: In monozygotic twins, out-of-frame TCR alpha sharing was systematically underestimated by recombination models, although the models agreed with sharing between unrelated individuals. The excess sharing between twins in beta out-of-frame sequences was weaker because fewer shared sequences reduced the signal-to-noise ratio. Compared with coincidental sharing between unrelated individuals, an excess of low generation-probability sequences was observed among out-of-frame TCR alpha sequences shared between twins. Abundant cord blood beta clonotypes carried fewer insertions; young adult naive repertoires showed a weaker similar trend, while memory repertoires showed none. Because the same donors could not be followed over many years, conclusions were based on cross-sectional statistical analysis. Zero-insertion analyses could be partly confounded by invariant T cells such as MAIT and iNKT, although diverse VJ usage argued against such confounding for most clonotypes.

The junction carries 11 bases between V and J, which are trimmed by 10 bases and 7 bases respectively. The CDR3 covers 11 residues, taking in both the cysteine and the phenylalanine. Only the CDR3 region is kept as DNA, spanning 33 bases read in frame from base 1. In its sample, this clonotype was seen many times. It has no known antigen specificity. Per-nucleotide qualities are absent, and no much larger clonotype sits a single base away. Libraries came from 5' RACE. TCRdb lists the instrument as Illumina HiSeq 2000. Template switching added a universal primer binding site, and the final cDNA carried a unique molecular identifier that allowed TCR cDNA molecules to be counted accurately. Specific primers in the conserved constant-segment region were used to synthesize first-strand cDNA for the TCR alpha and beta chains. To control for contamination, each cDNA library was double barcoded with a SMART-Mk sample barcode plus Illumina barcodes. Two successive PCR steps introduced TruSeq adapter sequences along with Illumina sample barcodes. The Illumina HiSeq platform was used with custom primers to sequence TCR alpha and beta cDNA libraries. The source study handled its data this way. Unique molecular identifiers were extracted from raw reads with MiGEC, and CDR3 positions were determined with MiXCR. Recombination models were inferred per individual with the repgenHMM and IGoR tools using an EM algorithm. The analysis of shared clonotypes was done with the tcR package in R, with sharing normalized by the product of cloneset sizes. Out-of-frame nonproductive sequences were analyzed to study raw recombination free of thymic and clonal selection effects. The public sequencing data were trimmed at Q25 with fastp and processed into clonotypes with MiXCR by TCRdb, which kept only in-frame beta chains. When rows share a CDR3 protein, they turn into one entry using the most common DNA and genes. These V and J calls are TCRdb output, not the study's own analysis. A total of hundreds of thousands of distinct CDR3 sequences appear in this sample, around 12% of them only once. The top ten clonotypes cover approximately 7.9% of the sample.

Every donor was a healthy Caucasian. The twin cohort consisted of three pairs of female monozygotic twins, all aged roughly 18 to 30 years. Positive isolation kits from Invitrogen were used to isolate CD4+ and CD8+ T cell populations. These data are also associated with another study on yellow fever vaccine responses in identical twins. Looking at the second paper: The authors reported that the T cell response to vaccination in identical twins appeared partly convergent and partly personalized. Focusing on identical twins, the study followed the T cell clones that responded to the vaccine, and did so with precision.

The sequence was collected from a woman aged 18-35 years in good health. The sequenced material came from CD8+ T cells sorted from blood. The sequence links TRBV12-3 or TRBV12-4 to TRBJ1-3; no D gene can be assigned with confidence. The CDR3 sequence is CATLAGNTIYF. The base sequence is TGTGCCACACTAGCGGGTAACACCATATATTTT.